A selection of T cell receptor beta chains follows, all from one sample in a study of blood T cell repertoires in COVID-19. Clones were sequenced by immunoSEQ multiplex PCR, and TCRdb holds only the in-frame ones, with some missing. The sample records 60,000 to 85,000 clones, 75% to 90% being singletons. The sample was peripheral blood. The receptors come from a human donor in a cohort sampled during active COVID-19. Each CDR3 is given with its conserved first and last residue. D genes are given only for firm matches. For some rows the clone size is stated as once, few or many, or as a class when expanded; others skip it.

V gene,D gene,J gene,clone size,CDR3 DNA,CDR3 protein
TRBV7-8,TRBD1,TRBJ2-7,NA,TGTGCCAGCAGCGCCCGGGACAGCTCCTACGAGCAGTACTTC,CASSARDSSYEQYF
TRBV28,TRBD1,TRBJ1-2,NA,TGTGCCAGCAGACCCGGACAGGGGAGGGGCTACACCTTC,CASRPGQGRGYTF
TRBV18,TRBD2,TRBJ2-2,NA,TGTGCCAGCTCACCATTCCGCCGAACGGGGGGATCGAACACCGGGGAGCTGTTTTTT,CASSPFRRTGGSNTGELFF
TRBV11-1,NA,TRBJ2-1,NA,TGTGCCAGCAACGAGAAGAATGAGCAGTTCTTC,CASNEKNEQFF
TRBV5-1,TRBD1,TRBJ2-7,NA,TGCGCCAGCAGCCGGTCGGGACAGGGGATTTCCTACGAGCAGTACTTC,CASSRSGQGISYEQYF
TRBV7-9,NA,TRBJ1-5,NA,TGTGCCAGCAGTGCCCAGGGAAGTCAGCCCCAGCATTTT,CASSAQGSQPQHF
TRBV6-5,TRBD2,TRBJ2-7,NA,TGTGCCAGCAGTTACCGGGGGGCCTACGAGCAGTACTTC,CASSYRGAYEQYF
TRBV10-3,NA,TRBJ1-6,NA,TGTGCCATCAGTGAGTCCCGGGGAAACGTTAATAATTCACCCCTCCACTTT,CAISESRGNVNNSPLHF
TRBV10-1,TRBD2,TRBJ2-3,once,TGCGCCAGCAGTGAAATAGCGGGTAGTCCCACAGATACGCAGTATTTT,CASSEIAGSPTDTQYF
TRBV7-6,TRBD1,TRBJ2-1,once,TGTGCCAGCAGCTTAGACTCCGGGACAGGGCAGTTCTTC,CASSLDSGTGQFF
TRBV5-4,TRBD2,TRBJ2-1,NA,TGTGCCAGCAGCTTGGGAGCGGGGAACTACAATGAGCAGTTCTTC,CASSLGAGNYNEQFF
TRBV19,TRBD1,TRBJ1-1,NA,TGTGCCAGTAGTCTCGTAGGACAGGGCAGGGGGTCCACTGAAGCTTTCTTT,CASSLVGQGRGSTEAFF
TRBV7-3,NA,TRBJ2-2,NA,TGTGCCAGCAGCCTCGGGGGCACCGGGGAGCTGTTTTTT,CASSLGGTGELFF
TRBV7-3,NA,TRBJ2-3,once,TGTGCCAGCAGCTCTACCCCGGCAGGGGCAGATACGCAGTATTTT,CASSSTPAGADTQYF
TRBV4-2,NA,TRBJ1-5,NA,TGTGCCAGCAGCCAAGAAGCAGGCAGGGTCGATCAGCCCCAGCATTTT,CASSQEAGRVDQPQHF
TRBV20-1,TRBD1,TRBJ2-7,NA,TGCAGTGCTAGTAGGGCGGCAGGGGGTTTATACGAGCAGTACTTC,CSASRAAGGLYEQYF
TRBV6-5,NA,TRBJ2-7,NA,TGTGCCAGCATCACTCCCCTAAGCTACGAGCAGTACTTC,CASITPLSYEQYF
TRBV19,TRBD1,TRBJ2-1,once,TGTGCCAGTAGTTCCCAGGGACAGATTTCCTACAATGAGCAGTTCTTC,CASSSQGQISYNEQFF
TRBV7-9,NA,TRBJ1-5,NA,TGTGCCAGCAGCTTAGCAAGCTATAGCAATCAGCCCCAGCATTTT,CASSLASYSNQPQHF
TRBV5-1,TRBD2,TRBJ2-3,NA,TGCGCCAGCAGCTTGGCTTCTAGCGGGCACAGCACAGATACGCAGTATTTT,CASSLASSGHSTDTQYF
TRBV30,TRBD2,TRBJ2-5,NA,TGTGCCTGGAGTGTAAGAAGCGGGGGGTCGGAGACCCAGTACTTC,CAWSVRSGGSETQYF
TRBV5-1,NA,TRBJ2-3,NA,TGCGCCAGCAGCTTGGGCGGGGATGTCACAGATACGCAGTATTTT,CASSLGGDVTDTQYF
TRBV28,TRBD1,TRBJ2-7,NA,TGTGCCAGCAGTCCCGGACAGGGCTACGAGCAGTACTTC,CASSPGQGYEQYF
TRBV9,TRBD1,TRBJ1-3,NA,TGTGCCAGCAGCGCAGGGGGCGCCTCTGGAAACACCATATATTTT,CASSAGGASGNTIYF
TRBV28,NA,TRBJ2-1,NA,TGTGCCAGCAGTCCTCTAAATGAGCAGTTCTTC,CASSPLNEQFF
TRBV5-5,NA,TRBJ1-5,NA,TGTGCCAGCAGCGGTGGGACAAGCAGGCAGCCCCAGCATTTT,CASSGGTSRQPQHF
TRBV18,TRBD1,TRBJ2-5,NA,TGTGCCAGCTCAACTAACAGGGGCGGCGAGACCCAGTACTTC,CASSTNRGGETQYF
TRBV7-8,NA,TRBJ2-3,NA,TGTGCCAGCAGCTTGACAAGGATCCCAGATACGCAGTATTTT,CASSLTRIPDTQYF
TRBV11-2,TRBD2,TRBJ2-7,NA,TGTGCCAGCAGCTCTAGCGGGGGAGCTTACGAGCAGTACTTC,CASSSSGGAYEQYF
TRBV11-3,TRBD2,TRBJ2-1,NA,TGTGCCAGCAGCCGAGGACTAGCGGGATCCAATGAGCAGTTCTTC,CASSRGLAGSNEQFF
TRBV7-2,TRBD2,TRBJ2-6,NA,TGTGCCAGCAGCTTCGGCGGGGGTGGGGCCAACGTCCTGACTTTC,CASSFGGGGANVLTF
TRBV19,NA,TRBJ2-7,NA,TGTGCCAGTAGTATGGGGGGGGCAGGGACCTACGAGCAGTACTTC,CASSMGGAGTYEQYF
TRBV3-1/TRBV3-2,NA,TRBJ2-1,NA,TGTGCCAGCAGCCAAACGAGAGGGAAAGCCAGAAATGAGCAGTTCTTC,CASSQTRGKARNEQFF
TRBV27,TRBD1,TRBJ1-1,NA,TGTGCCAGCAGTCGGTACGGACAGGGAACTGAAGCTTTCTTT,CASSRYGQGTEAFF
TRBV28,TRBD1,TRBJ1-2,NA,TGTGCCAGCCGGGGTCTCTCCGACAGGGGACACTACGAATATGGCTACACCTTC,CASRGLSDRGHYEYGYTF
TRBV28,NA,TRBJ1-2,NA,TGTGCCAGCAGTTTACGCAGGGAGGGCTATGGCTACACCTTC,CASSLRREGYGYTF